The rows below give T cell receptor beta chains drawn from one sample of a study of PD-L1 blockade in urothelial cancer. Assay: immunoSEQ multiplex PCR; the TCRdb copy retains only in-frame clones and omits some. The table records tens of thousands of clones, roughly 82% of them present only once. Sequencing was performed on PBMCs, taken around atezolizumab (anti-PD-L1) treatment. The receptors stem from a man between 65 and 85 years old with urothelial cancer. CDR3s include the opening cysteine and the closing phenylalanine or tryptophan.

v_call: TRBV5-6
j_call: TRBJ1-2
cdr3_aa: CASSRGLGYGYTF

v_call: TRBV30
j_call: TRBJ1-5
cdr3_aa: CAWKESRGIQPQHF

v_call: TRBV28
j_call: TRBJ2-1
cdr3_aa: CASSFPKLAGNYNEQFF

v_call: TRBV19
j_call: TRBJ2-1
cdr3_aa: CASSLTRLNPGEQFF

v_call: TRBV19
j_call: TRBJ2-2
cdr3_aa: CASTRTGTTGELFF

v_call: TRBV11-3
j_call: TRBJ2-1
cdr3_aa: CASSSLGTSGKNEQFF

v_call: TRBV4-1
j_call: TRBJ2-7
cdr3_aa: CASSRDSRRSSYEQYF

v_call: TRBV6-6
j_call: TRBJ2-7
cdr3_aa: CASSDTGGSYEQYF

v_call: TRBV5-5
j_call: TRBJ2-2
cdr3_aa: CASSSTGVTGELFF

v_call: TRBV11-3
j_call: TRBJ2-1
cdr3_aa: CASSSLADEQFF

v_call: TRBV7-9
j_call: TRBJ2-1
cdr3_aa: CASSLANAGGNNEQFF

v_call: TRBV18
j_call: TRBJ2-5
cdr3_aa: CASSRTSEEETQYF

v_call: TRBV19
j_call: TRBJ2-3
cdr3_aa: CASSLTGTSRDTQYF

v_call: TRBV7-2
j_call: TRBJ2-7
cdr3_aa: CASSLDGGASLEQYF

v_call: TRBV7-3
j_call: TRBJ2-6
cdr3_aa: CASSLGAGANVLTF

v_call: TRBV6-5
j_call: TRBJ2-7
cdr3_aa: CASSYSAGQGYEQYF

v_call: TRBV5-6
j_call: TRBJ2-7
cdr3_aa: CASSFTSGREYF

v_call: TRBV6-7
j_call: TRBJ1-1
cdr3_aa: CASSGRGQYTEAFF

v_call: TRBV2
j_call: TRBJ2-7
cdr3_aa: CASSDGRLSYEQYF

v_call: TRBV5-1
j_call: TRBJ2-3
cdr3_aa: CASSYRDRDTQYF

v_call: TRBV6-6
j_call: TRBJ2-1
cdr3_aa: CASTPSGSRGGQFF

v_call: TRBV1
j_call: TRBJ1-2
cdr3_aa: CTSSLGSSWTAYHYGYTF

v_call: TRBV7-9
j_call: TRBJ2-1
cdr3_aa: CASSSPSGSSYNEQFF

v_call: TRBV29-1
j_call: TRBJ1-1
cdr3_aa: CSVATGANTEAFF

v_call: TRBV5-1
j_call: TRBJ2-1
cdr3_aa: CASSSLAGAGNEQFF